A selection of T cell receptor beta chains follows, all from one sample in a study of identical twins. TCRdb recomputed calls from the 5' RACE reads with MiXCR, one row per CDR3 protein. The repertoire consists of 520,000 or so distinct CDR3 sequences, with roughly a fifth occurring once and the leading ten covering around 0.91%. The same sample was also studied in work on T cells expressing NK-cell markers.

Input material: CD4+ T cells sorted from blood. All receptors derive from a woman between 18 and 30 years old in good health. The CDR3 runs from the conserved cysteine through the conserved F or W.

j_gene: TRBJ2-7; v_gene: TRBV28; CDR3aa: CASRKDRANYEQYF
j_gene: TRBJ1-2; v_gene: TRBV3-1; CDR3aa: CASSQDVWGIGYTF
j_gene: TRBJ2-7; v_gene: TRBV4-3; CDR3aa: CASSQDRRQYEQYF
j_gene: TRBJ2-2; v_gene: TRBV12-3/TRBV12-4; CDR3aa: CASRHNTGELFF
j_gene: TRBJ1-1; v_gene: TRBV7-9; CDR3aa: CASSLTGGRTEAFF
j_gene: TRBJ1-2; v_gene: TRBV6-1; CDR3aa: CASSGTGGVYGYTF
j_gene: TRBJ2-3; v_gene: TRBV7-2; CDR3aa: CASSLAPSGSTDTQYF
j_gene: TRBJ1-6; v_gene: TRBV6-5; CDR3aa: CASSQARSPLHF
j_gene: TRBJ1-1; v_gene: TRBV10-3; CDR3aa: CAIKMHTEAFF
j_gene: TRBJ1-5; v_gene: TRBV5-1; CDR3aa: CASSTHNQPQHF
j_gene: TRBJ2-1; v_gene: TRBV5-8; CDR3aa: CASSPDSDEQFF
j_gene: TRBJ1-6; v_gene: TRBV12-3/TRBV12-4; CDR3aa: CASTANRALNSPLHF
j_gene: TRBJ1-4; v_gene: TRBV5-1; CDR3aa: CASTPRGGLGEKLFF
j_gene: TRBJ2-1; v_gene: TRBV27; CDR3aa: CASTPGPPWVNEQFF
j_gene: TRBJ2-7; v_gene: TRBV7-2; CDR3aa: CASSPRQTLLRGQYF
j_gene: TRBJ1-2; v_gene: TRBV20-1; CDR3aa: CSARIGVNYGYTF
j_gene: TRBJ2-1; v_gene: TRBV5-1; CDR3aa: CASSLAPSGGANEQFF
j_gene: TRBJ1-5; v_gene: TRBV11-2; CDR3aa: CASSLSLDQPQHF
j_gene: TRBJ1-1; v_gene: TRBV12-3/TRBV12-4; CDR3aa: CASSLIREGNTEAFF
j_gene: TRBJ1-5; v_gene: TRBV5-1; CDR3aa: CASNPRTNRIHQPQHF
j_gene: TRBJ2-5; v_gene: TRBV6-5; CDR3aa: CASSYDGGTQETQYF
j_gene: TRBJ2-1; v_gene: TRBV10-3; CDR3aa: CALRTSGGDEQFF
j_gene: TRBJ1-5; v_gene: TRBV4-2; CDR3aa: CASSPHPGGNQPQHF
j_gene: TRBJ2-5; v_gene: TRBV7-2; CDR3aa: CASSFGAGGVETQYF
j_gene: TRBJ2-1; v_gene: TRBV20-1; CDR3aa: CSAKRRGLAGHNEQFF
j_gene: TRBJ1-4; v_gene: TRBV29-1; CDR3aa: CSAAGLSEKLFF
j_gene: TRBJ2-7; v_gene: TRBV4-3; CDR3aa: CASSQDGGRRNEQYF
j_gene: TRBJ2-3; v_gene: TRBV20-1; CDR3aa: CSANHGGVAGDTQYF
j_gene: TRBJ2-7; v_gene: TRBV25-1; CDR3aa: CASRLAGGKEQYF
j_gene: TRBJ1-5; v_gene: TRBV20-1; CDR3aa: CSARRGPSNQPQHF